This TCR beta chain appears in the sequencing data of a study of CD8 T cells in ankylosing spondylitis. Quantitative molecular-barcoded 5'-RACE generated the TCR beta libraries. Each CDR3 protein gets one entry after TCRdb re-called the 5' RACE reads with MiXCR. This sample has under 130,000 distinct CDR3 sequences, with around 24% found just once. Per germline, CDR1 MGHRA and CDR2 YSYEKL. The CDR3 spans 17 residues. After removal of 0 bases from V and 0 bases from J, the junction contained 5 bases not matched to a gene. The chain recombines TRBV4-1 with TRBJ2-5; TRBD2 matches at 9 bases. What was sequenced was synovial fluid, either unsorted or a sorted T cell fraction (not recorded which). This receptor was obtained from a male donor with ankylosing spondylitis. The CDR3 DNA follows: TGCGCCAGCAGCCAAGATAGGGCTAGCGGGAACCAAGAGACCCAGTACTTC. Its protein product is CASSQDRASGNQETQYF.